The 2 T cell receptor beta chains below were found in one sample sequenced in a study of post-analysis software for immune sequencing data. Broader study findings: Higher frequency in patients than in controls was seen for roughly five TRBV segments, with TRBV5-6, TRBV5-1 and TRBV20-1 among them.

For these receptors, no antigen is known. Prepared TCR beta cDNA libraries contained unique molecular identifiers. TCRdb passed the PCR reads through MiXCR, listing each CDR3 protein once. The sample lists approximately 770,000 distinct CDR3 sequences, roughly 46% occurring once. The specimen sequenced was blood. All receptors derive from a girl aged 10-17 years with multiple sclerosis.

The chain is built from TRBV14 and TRBJ1-2; D is undetermined. With 2 bases removed from V and 8 bases from J, the gap between germline ends came to 12 bases. The CDR3 length is 13 residues. Germline CDR1 SGHDN, CDR2 FVKESK. CDR3 nucleotides: TGTGCCAGCAGCCAACTTGGAGGGCGCGGCTACACCTTC. Protein: CASSQLGGRGYTF.

The chain uses TRBV7-9 and TRBJ2-3; D is perhaps TRBD2 (6 bases). V lost 8 bases, J lost 0 bases, and 12 bases lay in between. The CDR3 is 14 residues long. Germline V gene lookup returns CDR1 SEHNR and CDR2 FQNEAQ (reference sequence). CDR3 region: CASSGTLSTDTQYF. CDR3 sequence (DNA): TGTGCCAGCTCCGGGACTCTTAGCACAGATACGCAGTATTTT.